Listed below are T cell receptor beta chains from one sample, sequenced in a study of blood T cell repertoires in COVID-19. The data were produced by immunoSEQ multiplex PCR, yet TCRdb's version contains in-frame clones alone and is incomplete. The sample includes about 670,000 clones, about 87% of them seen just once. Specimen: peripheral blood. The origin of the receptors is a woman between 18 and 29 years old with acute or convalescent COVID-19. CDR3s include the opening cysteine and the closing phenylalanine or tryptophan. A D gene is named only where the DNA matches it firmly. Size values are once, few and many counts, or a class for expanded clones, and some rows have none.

cdr3_aa: CASSYGTGNQPQHF
cdr3_nt: TGTGCCAGCAGCTACGGGACAGGCAATCAGCCCCAGCATTTT
clone_size: -
v_call: TRBV3-1/TRBV3-2
j_call: TRBJ1-5
d_call: TRBD1

cdr3_aa: CASSQDDREAFF
cdr3_nt: TGCGCCAGCAGCCAAGATGACAGGGAGGCTTTCTTT
clone_size: -
v_call: TRBV4-3
j_call: TRBJ1-1
d_call: TRBD1

cdr3_aa: CAWSNLMGDYTDTQYF
cdr3_nt: TGTGCCTGGAGTAACCTCATGGGGGACTACACAGATACGCAGTATTTT
clone_size: -
v_call: TRBV30
j_call: TRBJ2-3
d_call: TRBD2

cdr3_aa: CASSTSRGINTEAFF
cdr3_nt: TGTGCCAGCTCAACCTCCAGGGGGATTAACACTGAAGCTTTCTTT
clone_size: -
v_call: TRBV18
j_call: TRBJ1-1
d_call: TRBD1

cdr3_aa: CASSHGLAGTDTQYF
cdr3_nt: TGTGCCAGCAGTCATGGACTAGCGGGCACAGATACGCAGTATTTT
clone_size: -
v_call: TRBV6-5
j_call: TRBJ2-3
d_call: TRBD2

cdr3_aa: CASSLAVLRGGDGYTF
cdr3_nt: TGCGCCAGCAGCTTGGCCGTTCTCAGGGGCGGAGATGGCTACACCTTC
clone_size: -
v_call: TRBV5-1
j_call: TRBJ1-2
d_call: -

cdr3_aa: CASSISNQPQHF
cdr3_nt: TGTGCCAGTAGTATCTCCAATCAGCCCCAGCATTTT
clone_size: once
v_call: TRBV19
j_call: TRBJ1-5
d_call: -

cdr3_aa: CASSFWTGSGYGYTF
cdr3_nt: TGCGCCAGCAGCTTCTGGACAGGCTCTGGCTATGGCTACACCTTC
clone_size: -
v_call: TRBV5-1
j_call: TRBJ1-2
d_call: TRBD1

cdr3_aa: CASGNTEAFF
cdr3_nt: TGTGCCTCGGGGAACACTGAAGCTTTCTTT
clone_size: -
v_call: TRBV2
j_call: TRBJ1-1
d_call: -

cdr3_aa: CSVEGNEGQGITETQYF
cdr3_nt: TGCAGCGTTGAAGGGAACGAGGGACAGGGTATCACAGAGACCCAGTACTTC
clone_size: -
v_call: TRBV29-1
j_call: TRBJ2-5
d_call: TRBD1

cdr3_aa: CSAPGQGIGFF
cdr3_nt: TGCAGTGCCCCAGGACAGGGGATCGGTTTCTTT
clone_size: -
v_call: TRBV20-1
j_call: TRBJ1-1
d_call: TRBD1

cdr3_aa: CAWGTGVGNQPQHF
cdr3_nt: TGTGCCTGGGGGACAGGGGTCGGCAATCAGCCCCAGCATTTT
clone_size: -
v_call: TRBV30
j_call: TRBJ1-5
d_call: TRBD1

cdr3_aa: CSVEEENTNYNSPLHF
cdr3_nt: TGCAGCGTTGAAGAGGAGAACACGAATTATAATTCACCCCTCCACTTT
clone_size: -
v_call: TRBV29-1
j_call: TRBJ1-6
d_call: -

cdr3_aa: CASSSGKNEKLFF
cdr3_nt: TGCGCCAGCAGCTCGGGGAAGAATGAAAAACTGTTTTTT
clone_size: -
v_call: TRBV5-1
j_call: TRBJ1-4
d_call: -

cdr3_aa: CASGGSTEAFF
cdr3_nt: TGTGCCAGTGGGGGGTCCACTGAAGCTTTCTTT
clone_size: -
v_call: TRBV7-9
j_call: TRBJ1-1
d_call: -

cdr3_aa: CASSEARYPNQPQHF
cdr3_nt: TGCGCCAGCAGTGAGGCCAGGTACCCTAATCAGCCCCAGCATTTT
clone_size: -
v_call: TRBV10-2
j_call: TRBJ1-5
d_call: -

cdr3_aa: CAWSVDRGSGEAFF
cdr3_nt: TGTGCCTGGAGTGTTGACCGCGGGTCTGGTGAAGCTTTCTTT
clone_size: -
v_call: TRBV30
j_call: TRBJ1-1
d_call: -

cdr3_aa: CAWSLQGTSYEQYF
cdr3_nt: TGTGCCTGGAGCTTACAGGGGACCTCCTACGAGCAGTACTTC
clone_size: -
v_call: TRBV30
j_call: TRBJ2-7
d_call: TRBD1

cdr3_aa: CASSESQGLLGGANVLTF
cdr3_nt: TGCGCCAGCAGTGAGTCCCAGGGCCTCTTAGGTGGGGCCAACGTCCTGACTTTC
clone_size: -
v_call: TRBV10-1
j_call: TRBJ2-6
d_call: -

cdr3_aa: CSASPGGRDRYGYTF
cdr3_nt: TGCAGTGCTAGTCCGGGGGGTAGGGATAGGTATGGCTACACCTTC
clone_size: -
v_call: TRBV20-1
j_call: TRBJ1-2
d_call: -

cdr3_aa: CASSLGSVGNSPLHF
cdr3_nt: TGTGCCAGCAGCTTAGGATCCGTCGGGAATTCACCCCTCCACTTT
clone_size: -
v_call: TRBV7-9
j_call: TRBJ1-6
d_call: -

cdr3_aa: CASNRGPTEAFF
cdr3_nt: TGTGCCAGTAACAGGGGGCCCACTGAAGCTTTCTTT
clone_size: -
v_call: TRBV12-3/TRBV12-4
j_call: TRBJ1-1
d_call: TRBD1

cdr3_aa: CASSSRTGGNGELFF
cdr3_nt: TGTGCCAGCAGCTCCAGGACAGGGGGCAACGGGGAGCTGTTTTTT
clone_size: -
v_call: TRBV7-2
j_call: TRBJ2-2
d_call: TRBD1

cdr3_aa: CASSLGQGGPPSNQPQHF
cdr3_nt: TGCGCCAGCAGCCTCGGACAGGGTGGTCCTCCTAGCAATCAGCCCCAGCATTTT
clone_size: once
v_call: TRBV4-1
j_call: TRBJ1-5
d_call: TRBD1

cdr3_aa: CASGLALTWGDNEQFF
cdr3_nt: TGTGCTAGTGGTTTGGCACTTACTTGGGGGGACAATGAGCAGTTCTTC
clone_size: once
v_call: TRBV12-5
j_call: TRBJ2-1
d_call: -

cdr3_aa: CASSFFLRDRGEAFF
cdr3_nt: TGTGCCAGCAGCTTCTTTCTCCGGGACAGAGGTGAAGCTTTCTTT
clone_size: -
v_call: TRBV5-6
j_call: TRBJ1-1
d_call: TRBD1

cdr3_aa: CASSRGQGNLEKLFF
cdr3_nt: TGCGCCAGCAGCAGGGGACAGGGAAACCTTGAAAAACTGTTTTTT
clone_size: -
v_call: TRBV5-1
j_call: TRBJ1-4
d_call: TRBD1

cdr3_aa: CASSLGQRGGRNTGELFF
cdr3_nt: TGTGCCAGCAGCTTAGGCCAGCGGGGGGGCCGGAACACCGGGGAGCTGTTTTTT
clone_size: -
v_call: TRBV11-2
j_call: TRBJ2-2
d_call: TRBD2

cdr3_aa: CASTQGMDGYTF
cdr3_nt: TGTGCCAGTACTCAGGGAATGGATGGCTACACCTTC
clone_size: once
v_call: TRBV7-9
j_call: TRBJ1-2
d_call: -

cdr3_aa: CASSLLAMGRGPGELFF
cdr3_nt: TGTGCCAGCAGCTTACTGGCTATGGGGCGGGGGCCCGGGGAGCTGTTTTTT
clone_size: once
v_call: TRBV7-2
j_call: TRBJ2-2
d_call: -

cdr3_aa: CAGSQLRSQETQYF
cdr3_nt: TGCGCCGGTAGTCAACTGAGGTCGCAAGAGACCCAGTACTTC
clone_size: -
v_call: TRBV10-1
j_call: TRBJ2-5
d_call: -

cdr3_aa: CAISPTTGELFF
cdr3_nt: TGTGCCATCAGCCCAACTACCGGGGAGCTGTTTTTT
clone_size: once
v_call: TRBV10-3
j_call: TRBJ2-2
d_call: -

cdr3_aa: CASSLRLGEQFF
cdr3_nt: TGTGCCAGCAGCTTAAGGCTTGGTGAGCAGTTCTTC
clone_size: -
v_call: TRBV7-3
j_call: TRBJ2-1
d_call: -

cdr3_aa: CASSFSAGSNQPQHF
cdr3_nt: TGTGCCAGCAGCTTTTCGGCAGGGTCCAATCAGCCCCAGCATTTT
clone_size: -
v_call: TRBV5-6
j_call: TRBJ1-5
d_call: -

cdr3_aa: CASSQGRTGGGSTIYF
cdr3_nt: TGCGCCAGCAGCCAAGGCCGGACAGGAGGGGGGAGCACCATATATTTT
clone_size: -
v_call: TRBV4-1
j_call: TRBJ1-3
d_call: TRBD1

cdr3_aa: CASSLFPGNYNSPLHF
cdr3_nt: TGTGCCAGCAGTTTATTTCCAGGAAACTATAATTCACCCCTCCACTTT
clone_size: -
v_call: TRBV27
j_call: TRBJ1-6
d_call: -

cdr3_aa: CASSRDFEKLFF
cdr3_nt: TGTGCCAGCAGCCGGGACTTTGAAAAACTGTTTTTT
clone_size: -
v_call: TRBV9
j_call: TRBJ1-4
d_call: -

cdr3_aa: CAWSDTGGFGYGYTF
cdr3_nt: TGTGCCTGGAGTGACACAGGGGGCTTTGGCTATGGCTACACCTTC
clone_size: -
v_call: TRBV30
j_call: TRBJ1-2
d_call: TRBD1

cdr3_aa: CASSLVGEEVYSNQPQHF
cdr3_nt: TGTGCCAGCAGCTTGGTCGGAGAGGAGGTCTATAGCAATCAGCCCCAGCATTTT
clone_size: once
v_call: TRBV5-5
j_call: TRBJ1-5
d_call: -

cdr3_aa: CASFASGTGGAGEQYF
cdr3_nt: TGTGCCAGCTTCGCCTCCGGGACAGGGGGCGCGGGGGAGCAGTACTTC
clone_size: -
v_call: TRBV28
j_call: TRBJ2-7
d_call: TRBD1

cdr3_aa: CASRNSLYRVSDLQPQHF
cdr3_nt: TGTGCCAGTAGAAACTCTCTATACAGGGTATCGGATTTGCAGCCCCAGCATTTT
clone_size: -
v_call: TRBV19
j_call: TRBJ1-5
d_call: -

cdr3_aa: CASSLAFSGLSYNEQFF
cdr3_nt: TGTGCCAGCAGCTTAGCGTTTAGCGGGCTCTCCTACAATGAGCAGTTCTTC
clone_size: once
v_call: TRBV11-1
j_call: TRBJ2-1
d_call: TRBD2

cdr3_aa: CAISESRGRTYGYTF
cdr3_nt: TGTGCCATCAGTGAGTCCCGTGGCAGAACCTATGGCTACACCTTC
clone_size: -
v_call: TRBV10-3
j_call: TRBJ1-2
d_call: -

cdr3_aa: CATRRVAGEQYF
cdr3_nt: TGTGCCACCCGCAGGGTTGCAGGCGAGCAGTACTTC
clone_size: -
v_call: TRBV24-1
j_call: TRBJ2-7
d_call: -

cdr3_aa: CAITSGTSGTNEQFF
cdr3_nt: TGTGCCATCACCTCCGGGACTAGCGGGACCAATGAGCAGTTCTTC
clone_size: -
v_call: TRBV10-3
j_call: TRBJ2-1
d_call: TRBD2

cdr3_aa: CASSLGGGTGLIGGYTF
cdr3_nt: TGTGCCAGCAGCTTGGGAGGCGGGACAGGGCTTATAGGTGGCTACACCTTC
clone_size: -
v_call: TRBV5-5
j_call: TRBJ1-2
d_call: TRBD1

cdr3_aa: CASSQDRARTEAFF
cdr3_nt: TGTGCCAGCAGCCAGGACAGGGCACGGACTGAAGCTTTCTTT
clone_size: -
v_call: TRBV7-2
j_call: TRBJ1-1
d_call: TRBD1

cdr3_aa: CASSLLFLAGGRTQYF
cdr3_nt: TGTGCCAGCAGCTTACTATTTCTAGCGGGGGGGCGCACCCAGTACTTC
clone_size: once
v_call: TRBV7-6
j_call: TRBJ2-5
d_call: TRBD2

cdr3_aa: CASSSQTGLAGEGVRDTQYF
cdr3_nt: TGTGCCAGCAGCTCACAGACCGGACTAGCGGGGGAGGGAGTGAGAGATACGCAGTATTTT
clone_size: -
v_call: TRBV9
j_call: TRBJ2-3
d_call: TRBD2

cdr3_aa: CATSRWRGGGETQYF
cdr3_nt: TGTGCCACCAGCAGATGGCGGGGAGGCGGAGAGACCCAGTACTTC
clone_size: -
v_call: TRBV15
j_call: TRBJ2-5
d_call: -

cdr3_aa: CASSLGQGGYEQYF
cdr3_nt: TGTGCCAGCAGCTTAGGGCAGGGTGGCTACGAGCAGTACTTC
clone_size: -
v_call: TRBV7-2
j_call: TRBJ2-7
d_call: -

cdr3_aa: CASSQGARTEAFF
cdr3_nt: TGTGCCAGTTCACAGGGGGCGCGGACTGAAGCTTTCTTT
clone_size: -
v_call: TRBV24-1
j_call: TRBJ1-1
d_call: TRBD1

cdr3_aa: CASSVTGEATNEKLFF
cdr3_nt: TGTGCCAGCAGTGTGACAGGCGAGGCAACTAATGAAAAACTGTTTTTT
clone_size: -
v_call: TRBV27
j_call: TRBJ1-4
d_call: -

cdr3_aa: CASSQWGQVMNTEAFF
cdr3_nt: TGTGCCAGCAGCCAATGGGGACAGGTTATGAACACTGAAGCTTTCTTT
clone_size: -
v_call: TRBV2
j_call: TRBJ1-1
d_call: TRBD1

cdr3_aa: CASSYIGTAWNQPQHF
cdr3_nt: TGTGCCAGCAGTTACATTGGGACAGCTTGGAATCAGCCCCAGCATTTT
clone_size: once
v_call: TRBV6-5
j_call: TRBJ1-5
d_call: TRBD1

cdr3_aa: CASSLPLRGYTF
cdr3_nt: TGTGCCAGCAGCTTACCGCTGAGGGGCTACACCTTC
clone_size: -
v_call: TRBV7-8
j_call: TRBJ1-2
d_call: -

cdr3_aa: CASSESIEPGQMNTEAFF
cdr3_nt: TGCGCCAGCAGTGAGTCGATCGAGCCTGGGCAGATGAACACTGAAGCTTTCTTT
clone_size: -
v_call: TRBV10-1
j_call: TRBJ1-1
d_call: -